This TCR beta chain was profiled in a study of T cell responses to AZD1222 COVID-19 vaccine listed by TCRdb under 2021. About the study as a whole: Because spike-specific TCR depth and breadth did not differ between the two schedules, AZD1222 recipients who got a second dose at roughly 4 weeks were pooled with those who got a second dose at roughly 12 weeks. Trial participants were enrolled by age into 18-55, 56-69 and 70-plus year subgroups, with about 150, 28 and 57 TCR-sequenced participants respectively. TCR sequencing covered 233 trial participants: 200 to 220 given two doses of AZD1222 and approximately 26 given two doses of MenACWY control vaccine. Overall study outcomes, separate from this receptor: Reportedly, close to half of the unique spike-specific TCRs recognized epitopes lying outside the regions that are mutated in the B.1.351 and B.1.1.7 variants. In the small 56-69-year group, the increase in depth fell short of significance, most likely because of low power. Because no samples from the day 14 peak response were available, repertoires could be characterized only after the peak T cell response. Participants were mostly white British and included more females than males, and it was suggested by the authors that clonal diversity may have been underestimated. A significant rise in spike-specific TCR breadth and depth was observed after two AZD1222 doses relative to day 0 and relative to MenACWY recipients. The vaccine-associated CD4 TCRs covered the entire spike protein, and the dominant responses fell in regions 160-218 and 743-854. Conclusions about previously exposed vaccinees are limited, since just a handful of AZD1222 recipients were seropositive for SARS-CoV-2 at baseline.

The CDR3 regions of human TCRbeta chains were analyzed by immunosequencing. On the authors' methods: Repertoire TCRs were matched against a reference library of SARS-CoV-2-specific TCRs generated with the MIRA antigen-specificity platform. Breadth was defined as the fraction of unique TCRs that were SARS-CoV-2-associated, and depth was defined as the fraction of total T cells that were SARS-CoV-2-associated. Using the MIRA data, every spike-specific TCR was mapped to the spike region that the TCR reacted to and assigned to either a CD4 or a CD8 class. Log10-transformed breadth and depth values were compared by one-way ANOVA with Sidak's multiple comparisons tests. The table comes from immuneACCESS by way of TCRdb, which keeps in-frame sequences with V and J called. Part of the clones is missing from these tables; in studies checked, under half for an unresolved V gene and the rest for unknown reasons. The DNA gave D and trimming, while V, J and clone size come from that table. The sample data list 85,000 to 130,000 clones, and roughly 90% of these were observed just once. Around 5.1% of the sample is in the top ten clones.

About this clone: Which antigen it targets is not known. Base qualities are not provided; no much larger clone lies one nucleotide away.

The label giving this sample's time point can be read as: baseline before first vaccination. Vaccinee samples were obtained from the UK trials COV001 and COV002, which included a single-blind randomized controlled phase 2/3 trial of AZD1222 (ChAdOx1 nCoV-19) in healthy adults. For TCRbeta chain sequencing, PBMC samples from trial participants were taken at day 0 and at day 28 after the second dose. The material sequenced was peripheral blood, taken on day 0 of AZD1222 vaccination. The receptor's source is an adult in good health.

The nucleotide sequence is TGTGCCAGTAGCGCGGGAGAGGTAGATACGCAGTATTTT. Translated, this gives CASSAGEVDTQYF. This chain is built from TRBV19 and TRBJ2-3, with 7 central nucleotides matching TRBD2. The junction shows trimming of 6 bases on V and 5 bases on J, and the gene matches do not reach 5 bases of it. From cysteine to phenylalanine, the CDR3 is 13 amino acids long. Only the CDR3 DNA is retained, 39 bases long and in frame from the first base. CDR1 and CDR2 (LNHDA, SQIVND) derive from the germline V gene (reference sequence).